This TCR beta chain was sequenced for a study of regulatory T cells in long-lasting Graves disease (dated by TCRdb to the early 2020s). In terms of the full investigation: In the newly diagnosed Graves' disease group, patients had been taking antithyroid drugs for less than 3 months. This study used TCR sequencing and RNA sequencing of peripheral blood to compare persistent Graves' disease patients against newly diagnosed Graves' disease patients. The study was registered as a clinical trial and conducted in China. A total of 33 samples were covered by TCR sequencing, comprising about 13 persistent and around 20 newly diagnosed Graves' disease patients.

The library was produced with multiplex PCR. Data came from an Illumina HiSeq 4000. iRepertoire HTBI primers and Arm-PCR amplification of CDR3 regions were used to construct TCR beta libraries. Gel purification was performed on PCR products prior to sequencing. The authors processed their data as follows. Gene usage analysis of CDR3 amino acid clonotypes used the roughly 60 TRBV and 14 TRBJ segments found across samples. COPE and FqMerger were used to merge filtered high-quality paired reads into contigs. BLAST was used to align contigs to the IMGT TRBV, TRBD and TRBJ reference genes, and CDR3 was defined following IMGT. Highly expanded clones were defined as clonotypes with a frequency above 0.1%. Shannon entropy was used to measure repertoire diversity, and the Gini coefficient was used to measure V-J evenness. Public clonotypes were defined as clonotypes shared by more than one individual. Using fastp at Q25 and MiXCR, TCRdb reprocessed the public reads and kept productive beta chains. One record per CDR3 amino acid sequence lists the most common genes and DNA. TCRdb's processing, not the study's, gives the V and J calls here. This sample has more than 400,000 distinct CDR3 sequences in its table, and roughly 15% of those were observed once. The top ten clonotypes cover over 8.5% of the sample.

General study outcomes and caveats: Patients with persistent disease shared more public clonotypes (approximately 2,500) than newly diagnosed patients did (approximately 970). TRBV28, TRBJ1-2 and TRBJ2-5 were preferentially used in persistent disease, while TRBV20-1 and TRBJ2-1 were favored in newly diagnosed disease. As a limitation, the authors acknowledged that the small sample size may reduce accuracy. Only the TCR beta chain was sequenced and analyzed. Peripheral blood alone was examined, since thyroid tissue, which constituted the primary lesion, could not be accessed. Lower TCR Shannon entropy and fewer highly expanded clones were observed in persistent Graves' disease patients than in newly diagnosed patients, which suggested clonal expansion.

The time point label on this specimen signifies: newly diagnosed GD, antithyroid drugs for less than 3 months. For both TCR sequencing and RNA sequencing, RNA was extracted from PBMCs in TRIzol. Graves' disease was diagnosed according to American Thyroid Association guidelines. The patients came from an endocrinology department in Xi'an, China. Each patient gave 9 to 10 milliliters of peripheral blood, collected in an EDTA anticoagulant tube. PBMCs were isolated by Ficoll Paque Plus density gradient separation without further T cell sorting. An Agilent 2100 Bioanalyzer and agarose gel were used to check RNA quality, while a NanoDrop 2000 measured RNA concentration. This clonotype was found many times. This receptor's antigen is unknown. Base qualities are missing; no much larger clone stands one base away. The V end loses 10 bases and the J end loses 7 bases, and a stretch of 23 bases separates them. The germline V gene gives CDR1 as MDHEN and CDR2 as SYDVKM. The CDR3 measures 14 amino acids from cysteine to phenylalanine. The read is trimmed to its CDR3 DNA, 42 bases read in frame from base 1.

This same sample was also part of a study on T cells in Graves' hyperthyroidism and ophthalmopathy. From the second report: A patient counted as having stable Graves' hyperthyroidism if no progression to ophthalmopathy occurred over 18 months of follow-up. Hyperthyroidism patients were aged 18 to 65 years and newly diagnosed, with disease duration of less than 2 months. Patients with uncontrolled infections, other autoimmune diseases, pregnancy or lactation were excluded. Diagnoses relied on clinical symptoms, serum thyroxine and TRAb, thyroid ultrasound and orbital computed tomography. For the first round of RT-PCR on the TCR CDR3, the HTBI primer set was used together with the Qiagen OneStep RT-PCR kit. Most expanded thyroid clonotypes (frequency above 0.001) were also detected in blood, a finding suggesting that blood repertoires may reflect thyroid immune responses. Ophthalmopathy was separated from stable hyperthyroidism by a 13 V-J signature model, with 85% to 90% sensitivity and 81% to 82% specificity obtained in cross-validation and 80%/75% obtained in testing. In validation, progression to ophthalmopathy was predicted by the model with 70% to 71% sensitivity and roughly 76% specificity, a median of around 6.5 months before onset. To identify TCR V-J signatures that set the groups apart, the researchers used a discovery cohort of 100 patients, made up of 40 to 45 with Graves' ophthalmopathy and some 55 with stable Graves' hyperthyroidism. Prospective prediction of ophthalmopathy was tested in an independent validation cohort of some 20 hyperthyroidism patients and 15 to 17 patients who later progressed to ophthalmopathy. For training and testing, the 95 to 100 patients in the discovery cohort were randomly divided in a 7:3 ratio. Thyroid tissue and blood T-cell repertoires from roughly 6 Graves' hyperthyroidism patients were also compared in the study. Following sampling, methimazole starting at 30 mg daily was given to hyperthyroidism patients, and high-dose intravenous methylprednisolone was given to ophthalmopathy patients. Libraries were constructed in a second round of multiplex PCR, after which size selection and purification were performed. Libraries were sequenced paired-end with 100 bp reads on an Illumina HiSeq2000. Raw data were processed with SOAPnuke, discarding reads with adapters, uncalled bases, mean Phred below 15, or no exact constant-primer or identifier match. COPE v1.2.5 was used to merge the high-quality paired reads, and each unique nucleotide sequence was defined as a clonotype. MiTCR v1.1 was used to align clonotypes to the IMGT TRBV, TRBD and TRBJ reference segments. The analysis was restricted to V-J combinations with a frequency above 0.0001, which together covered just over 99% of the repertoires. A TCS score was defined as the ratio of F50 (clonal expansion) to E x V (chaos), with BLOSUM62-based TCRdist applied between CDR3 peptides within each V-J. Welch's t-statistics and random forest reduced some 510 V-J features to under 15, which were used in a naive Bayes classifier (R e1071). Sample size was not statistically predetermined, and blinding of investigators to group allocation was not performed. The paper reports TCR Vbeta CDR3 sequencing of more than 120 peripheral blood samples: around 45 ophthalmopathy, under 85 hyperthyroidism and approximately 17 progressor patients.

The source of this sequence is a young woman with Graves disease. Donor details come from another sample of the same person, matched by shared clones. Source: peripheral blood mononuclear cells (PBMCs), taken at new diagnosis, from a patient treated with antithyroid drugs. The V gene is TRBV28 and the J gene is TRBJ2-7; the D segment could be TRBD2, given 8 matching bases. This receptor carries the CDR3 CATTGGTAYWEQYF. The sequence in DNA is TGTGCCACCACGGGGGGGACAGCTTACTGGGAGCAGTACTTC.